This passage covers 19 T cell receptor beta chains from one sample sequenced in a study of T cells in Graves' hyperthyroidism and ophthalmopathy. From RNA transcripts, TCR beta CDR3 regions were amplified. The TCR CDR3 was amplified in a first-round RT-PCR using the HTBI primer set. A single record per CDR3 protein comes from TCRdb applying MiXCR to the multiplex PCR reads. Of some 270,000 distinct CDR3 sequences listed, approximately 14% are singletons. Sequencing used blood. The receptors were gathered from a woman in her forties with Graves' hyperthyroidism.

This clonotype was recorded many times. The V and J genes are TRBV12-3 or TRBV12-4 and TRBJ2-1, with TRBD1 matching over 8 bases. The CDR3 length is 12 residues. V was clipped by 6 bases and J by 5 bases; unmatched bases: 0. The CDR3 is CASRDRDNEQFF. DNA of the CDR3: TGTGCCAGCAGGGACAGGGACAATGAGCAGTTCTTC.

This clonotype was counted at least ten times. This rearrangement joins TRBV20-1 to TRBJ1-4; D perhaps matches TRBD1 (6 bases). The CDR3 is 13 residues long. CDR1 DFQATT and CDR2 SNEGSKA come from the germline V gene (reference sequence). The V end was cut by 1 base, the J end by 8 bases, with 11 bases between. The CDR3 DNA is TGCAGTGCTAGAGCAAGGGGGAACGAAAAACTGTTTTTT. This sequence encodes CSARARGNEKLFF.

The chain uses TRBV18 and TRBJ2-2; possible D gene TRBD1, 5 bases. V was trimmed by 5 bases and J by 2 bases, leaving 9 bases between them. This CDR3 is built from 14 residues. Germline loops: CDR1 KGHSH, CDR2 LQKENI. CDR3 sequence reads: CASSDRLNTGELFF. CDR3 in DNA: TGTGCCAGCTCAGACAGACTTAACACCGGGGAGCTGTTTTTT.

This clonotype has ten or more counts. The CDR3 DNA reads TGTGCCAGCAGCAGCCGGGGCAGTAACTACGAGCAGTACTTC. Amino acids: CASSSRGSNYEQYF. The rearrangement links TRBV13 to TRBJ2-7; D may correspond to TRBD1 or TRBD2 (5 bases each). CDR3 length equals 14 residues. CDR1 is PRHDT and CDR2 is FYEKMQ in the germline V gene (reference sequence). V lost 5 bases to trimming and J lost 3 bases, with 14 bases between them. The full variable domain, with the rest looked up from reference TRBV13 and TRBJ2-7, is AAGVIQSPRHLIKEKRETATLKCYPIPRHDTVYWYQQGPGQDPQFLISFYEKMQSDKGSIPDRFSAQQFSDYHSELNMSSLELGDSALYFCASSSRGSNYEQYFGPGTRLTVT.

This clonotype was seen repeatedly, ten times or more. V usage is TRBV3-1 and J usage is TRBJ2-7, with D uncertain. The CDR3 spans 13 residues. The germline V gene encodes CDR1 LGHDT and CDR2 YNNKEL (reference sequence). The V end lost 1 base, the J end lost 2 bases, and 6 bases lay between the germline ends. The CDR3: CASSQGYAYEQYF. DNA of the CDR3: TGTGCCAGCAGCCAAGGCTACGCCTACGAGCAGTACTTC.

The J gene is TRBJ2-1, the V gene TRBV19; TRBD2 aligns across 9 bases. The germline V gene encodes CDR1 LNHDA and CDR2 SQIVND (reference sequence). CDR3 length equals 15 residues. V lost 4 bases to trimming and J lost 0 bases; unmatched junction nucleotides: 1. CDR3 residues: CASSTSGTSYNEQFF. The CDR3 bases are TGTGCCAGTAGTACTAGCGGGACCTCCTACAATGAGCAGTTCTTC.

This clonotype has a count of ten or more. This chain joins TRBV12-3 or TRBV12-4 and TRBJ2-1; 12 bases line up with TRBD2. There are 15 residues in the CDR3. The junction had 5 bases not matched to a gene; V was cut back by 6 bases and J by 5 bases. In DNA form, the CDR3 reads TGTGCCAGCAGACTGAGGACTAGCGGGAACAATGAGCAGTTCTTC. Protein: CASRLRTSGNNEQFF.

This clonotype occurred many times. CDR3 loop: CASSRLQVPNTEAFF. CDR3 nucleotide sequence: TGTGCCAGCAGCCGCTTACAGGTGCCGAACACTGAAGCTTTCTTT. V and J are TRBV3-1 and TRBJ1-1; D perhaps matches TRBD1 (5 bases). V lost 4 bases and J lost 1, with 13 bases in between. The germline gives CDR1 LGHDT, CDR2 YNNKEL (reference sequence). This CDR3 spans 15 amino acids.

This clonotype came up many times. V and J are TRBV15 and TRBJ1-2; D uncertain. The V gene lost 0 bases and the J gene lost 2 bases, with 7 bases spanning the gap. The CDR3 spans 14 residues. The germline gives CDR1 LNHNV, CDR2 YYDKDF (reference sequence). The CDR3 DNA is TGTGCCACCAGCAGAGATCTTGGGAACTATGGCTACACCTTC. This sequence encodes CATSRDLGNYGYTF.

V is TRBV27 and J is TRBJ1-4; no definite D call. CDR3 length equals 15 residues. CDR1 MNHEY and CDR2 SMNVEV come from the germline V gene (reference sequence). The germline V and J ends were trimmed by 8 bases and 2 bases, with 15 bases remaining between them. The CDR3 sequence is CASAWGGLTNEKLFF. In nucleotides, the CDR3 is TGTGCCAGCGCGTGGGGAGGGTTGACTAATGAAAAACTGTTTTTT.

This clonotype appeared a few times. V gene TRBV19 combines with J gene TRBJ2-1; D not certain. Trimming left V 3 bases short and J 0 bases short, with 9 bases between. CDR3 length: 15 residues. CDR1 LNHDA and CDR2 SQIVND come from the germline V gene (reference sequence). CDR3 protein: CASSISTISYNEQFF. The CDR3, as DNA: TGTGCCAGTAGTATTAGCACAATCTCCTACAATGAGCAGTTCTTC.

Concerning this clonotype itself: Being one base from a much bigger clone, this may be a read error. The rearrangement uses TRBV30 and TRBJ1-2; maybe TRBD1 (6 bases). V shed 8 bases and J shed 7 bases, with 17 bases lying between them. Germline CDR1 reads GTSNPN; CDR2 reads SVGIG (reference sequence). The CDR3 is 12 amino acids. As DNA, the CDR3 is TGTGCCGAGGACAGAGCTGGTGGTGGCTACACCTTC. Translating it yields CAEDRAGGGYTF.

Ten or more counts support this clonotype. The chain couples TRBV3-1 to TRBJ2-1; D call uncertain. V lost 1 base, J lost 9 bases, and 7 bases lay in between. CDR1 and CDR2 from the germline V gene are LGHDT and YNNKEL (reference sequence). CDR3 size: 12 residues. The CDR3 reads CASSQVRSEQFF. As DNA, the CDR3 is TGTGCCAGCAGCCAAGTTCGGAGTGAGCAGTTCTTC.

The chain combines TRBV7-9 with TRBJ1-4; D is unclear. The CDR3 sequence is 12 residues long. Looked up from germline, CDR1 is SEHNR and CDR2 is FQNEAQ (reference sequence). Trimming took off 5 bases at V and 8 bases at J, with 9 bases between the two ends. The CDR3 sequence is CASSAQPEKLFF. The CDR3 nucleotides are TGTGCCAGCAGCGCTCAACCGGAAAAACTGTTTTTT.

This clonotype was observed at least ten times. J is TRBJ1-4 and V is TRBV2, with D maybe TRBD1 (5 bases). Germline-derived CDR1 and CDR2 are SNHLY and FYNNEI. Trimming stripped 3 bases from V and 1 base from J, with 9 bases between. The CDR3 has 15 amino acids. As DNA, the CDR3 is TGTGCCAGCAGTGATCGGGGCAGAACTAATGAAAAACTGTTTTTT. The encoded protein is CASSDRGRTNEKLFF.

This clonotype was seen many times. V is TRBV11-2 and J is TRBJ1-5; D is undetermined. Trimming cost V 10 bases and J 9 bases, with 7 bases left between them. The germline V gene encodes CDR1 SGHAT and CDR2 FQNNGV. This CDR3 is 9 amino acids long. The CDR3 sequence: CANPGPQHF. In DNA, the CDR3 is TGTGCCAACCCGGGGCCCCAGCATTTT.

This clonotype was detected a few times. This chain links TRBV29-1 with TRBJ2-3, with a weak D call TRBD2 (6 bases). This CDR3 contains 14 residues. Germline V gene data show CDR1 as SQVTM and CDR2 as ANQGSEA. With 6 bases removed from V and 1 base from J, the gap between germline ends came to 14 bases. The CDR3 here is CSVGWGGGTDTQYF. The CDR3 DNA sequence: TGCAGCGTGGGGTGGGGAGGTGGCACAGATACGCAGTATTTT.

This clonotype was detected many times. V and J are TRBV10-1 and TRBJ1-1; D is perhaps TRBD1 (5 bases). V shed 6 bases and J shed 4 bases, with 15 bases lying between them. The CDR3 is 14 residues long. Germline V gene lookup returns CDR1 WNHNN and CDR2 SYGVQD (reference sequence). CDR3 loop: CASSRDSGSTEAFF. For the CDR3, the DNA is TGCGCCAGCAGCCGGGACTCAGGGAGCACTGAAGCTTTCTTT.

This clonotype was recorded many times. This sequence joins TRBV12-3 or TRBV12-4 and TRBJ1-4; 11 nucleotides match TRBD1. CDR3 size: 15 residues. V lost 8 bases to trimming and J lost 3 bases; unmatched junction nucleotides: 5. CDR3 nucleotide sequence: TGTGCCAGCTGGGACAGGGGGAACGCTAATGAAAAACTGTTTTTT. Residues: CASWDRGNANEKLFF.